The sequence of this TCR beta chain was determined in a study of T-cell reconstitution after alpha-beta-depleted transplantation in children. This clonotype came up many times. Preparation of the TCRbeta library involved a method that used unique molecular identifiers. TCRdb processed the PCR reads anew with MiXCR; each CDR3 protein has one entry. Of roughly 240,000 distinct CDR3 sequences listed, approximately 8.9% are singletons. The V end was cut by 1 base, the J end by 9 bases, with 15 bases between. Germline lookup yields CDR1 SGHAT and CDR2 FQNNGV. The CDR3 spans 14 residues. The origin of this receptor is a male patient between 10 and 17 years old who had a stem cell transplant for acute lymphoblastic leukemia, so the T cells may come from the graft donor. The sequencing used PBMCs, mostly from graft donor cells, collected 180 days after TCRalphabeta/CD19-depleted stem cell transplant. This chain uses TRBV11-2 with TRBJ1-1; possibly TRBD1 for D (5 bases). The CDR3 loop reads CASSLGAGQLKAFF. The CDR3 DNA follows: TGTGCCAGCAGCTTAGGGGCAGGGCAGCTGAAAGCTTTCTTT.